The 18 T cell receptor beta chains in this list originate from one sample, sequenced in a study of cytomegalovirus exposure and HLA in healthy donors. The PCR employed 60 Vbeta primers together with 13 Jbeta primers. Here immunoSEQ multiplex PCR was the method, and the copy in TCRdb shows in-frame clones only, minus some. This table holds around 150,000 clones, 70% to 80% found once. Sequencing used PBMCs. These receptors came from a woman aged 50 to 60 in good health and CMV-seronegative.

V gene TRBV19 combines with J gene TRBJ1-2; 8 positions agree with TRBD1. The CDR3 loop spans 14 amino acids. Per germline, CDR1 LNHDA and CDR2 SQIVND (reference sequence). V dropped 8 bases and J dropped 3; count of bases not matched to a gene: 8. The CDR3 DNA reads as TGTGCCAGTTTGGAGACAGGGGAGGACTATGGCTACACCTTC. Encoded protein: CASLETGEDYGYTF.

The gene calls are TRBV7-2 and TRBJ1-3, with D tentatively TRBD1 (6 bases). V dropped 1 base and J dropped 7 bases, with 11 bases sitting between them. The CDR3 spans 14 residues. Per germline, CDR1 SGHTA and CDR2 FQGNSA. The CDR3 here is CASSLVGGGNTIYF. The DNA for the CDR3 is TGTGCCAGCAGCTTAGTAGGGGGTGGGAACACCATATATTTT.

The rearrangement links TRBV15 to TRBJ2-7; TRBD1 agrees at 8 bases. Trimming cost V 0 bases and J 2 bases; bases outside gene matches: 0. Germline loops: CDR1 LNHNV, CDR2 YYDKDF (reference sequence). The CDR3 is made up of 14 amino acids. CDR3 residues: CATSRDRGPYEQYF. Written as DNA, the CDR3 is TGTGCCACCAGCAGAGACAGGGGGCCCTACGAGCAGTACTTC.

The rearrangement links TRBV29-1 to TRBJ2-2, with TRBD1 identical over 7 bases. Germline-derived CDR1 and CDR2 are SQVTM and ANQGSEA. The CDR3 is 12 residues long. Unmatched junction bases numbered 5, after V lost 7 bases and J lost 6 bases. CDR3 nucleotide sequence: TGCAGCGGCGCACAGGGGTCCGGGGAGCTGTTTTTT. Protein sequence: CSGAQGSGELFF.

In DNA, the CDR3 is TGTGCCAGCAGCTTAGAAGTAACGGGGGGCGACTATGGCTACACCTTC. Encoded protein: CASSLEVTGGDYGYTF. The genes are TRBV7-9 and TRBJ1-2; maybe TRBD1 (6 bases). The CDR3 sequence is 16 residues long. The V end lost 1 base, the J end lost 3 bases, and 15 bases lay between the germline ends. Germline values: CDR1 SEHNR, CDR2 FQNEAQ (reference sequence).

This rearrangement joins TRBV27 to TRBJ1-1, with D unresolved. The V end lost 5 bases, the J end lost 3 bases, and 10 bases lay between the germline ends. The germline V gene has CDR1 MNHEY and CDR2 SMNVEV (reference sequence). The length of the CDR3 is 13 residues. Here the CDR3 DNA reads TGTGCCAGCAGTCTCGGACTTTACACTGAAGCTTTCTTT. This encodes CASSLGLYTEAFF.

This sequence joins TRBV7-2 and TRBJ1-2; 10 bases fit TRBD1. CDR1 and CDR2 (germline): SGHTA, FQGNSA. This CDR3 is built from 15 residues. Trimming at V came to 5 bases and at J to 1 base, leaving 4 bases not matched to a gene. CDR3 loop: CASSPGQGINYGYTF. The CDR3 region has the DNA TGTGCCAGCAGCCCGGGACAGGGGATTAACTATGGCTACACCTTC.

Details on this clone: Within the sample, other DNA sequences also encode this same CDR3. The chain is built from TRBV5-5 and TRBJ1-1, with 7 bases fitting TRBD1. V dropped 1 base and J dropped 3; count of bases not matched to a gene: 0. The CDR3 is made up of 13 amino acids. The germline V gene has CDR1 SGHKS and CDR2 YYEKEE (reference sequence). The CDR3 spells CASSLTGDTEAFF. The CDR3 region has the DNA TGTGCCAGCAGCTTGACAGGGGACACTGAAGCTTTCTTT.

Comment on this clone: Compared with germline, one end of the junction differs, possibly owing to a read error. In nucleotides, the CDR3 is TGTGCCGGGAGACACCCTTTACAGTCCTACGAGCAGTACTTC. Its protein product is CAGRHPLQSYEQYF. The chain has TRBV30 and TRBJ2-7; possibly TRBD2 for D (5 bases). The CDR3 loop spans 14 amino acids. CDR1 GTSNPN and CDR2 SVGIG come from the germline V gene (reference sequence).

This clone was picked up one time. Here the CDR3 DNA reads TGCAGCGGCACAGGGGATGGAACTGAAGCTTTCTTT. Translating it yields CSGTGDGTEAFF. The chain carries TRBV29-1 and TRBJ1-1; 7 bases match TRBD1. CDR3 length: 12 amino acids. Germline V gives CDR1 SQVTM, CDR2 ANQGSEA. The V gene end was trimmed by 7 bases and the J gene end by 5 bases; junction bases not matched to a gene: 7. Supplemented by reference TRBV29-1 and TRBJ1-1, the full variable domain reads SAVISQKPSRDICQRGTSLTIQCQVDSQVTMMFWYRQQPGQSLTLIATANQGSEATYESGFVIDKFPISRPNLTFSTLTVSNMSPEDSSIYLCSGTGDGTEAFFGQGTRLTVV.

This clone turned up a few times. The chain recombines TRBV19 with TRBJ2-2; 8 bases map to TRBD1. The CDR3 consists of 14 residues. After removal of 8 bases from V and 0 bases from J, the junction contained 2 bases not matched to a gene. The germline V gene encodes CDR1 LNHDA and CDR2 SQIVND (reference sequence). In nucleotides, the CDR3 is TGTGCCAGTCGACAGGGGCCGAACACCGGGGAGCTGTTTTTT. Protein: CASRQGPNTGELFF.

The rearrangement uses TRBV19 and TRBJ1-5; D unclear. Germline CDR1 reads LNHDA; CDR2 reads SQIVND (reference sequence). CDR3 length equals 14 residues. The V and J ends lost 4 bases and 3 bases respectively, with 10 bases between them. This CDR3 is CASSKVQDNQPQHF. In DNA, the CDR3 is TGTGCCAGTAGTAAAGTGCAGGACAATCAGCCCCAGCATTTT.

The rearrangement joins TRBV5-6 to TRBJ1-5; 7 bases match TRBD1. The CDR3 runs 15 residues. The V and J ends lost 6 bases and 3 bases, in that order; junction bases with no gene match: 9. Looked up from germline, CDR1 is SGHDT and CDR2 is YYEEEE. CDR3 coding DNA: TGTGCCAGCACAAGGCGAGGGGGCAACAATCAGCCCCAGCATTTT. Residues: CASTRRGGNNQPQHF. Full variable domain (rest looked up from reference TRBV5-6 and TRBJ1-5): DAGVTQSPTHLIKTRGQQVTLRCSPKSGHDTVSWYQQALGQGPQFIFQYYEEEERQRGNFPDRFSGHQFPNYSSELNVNALLLGDSALYLCASTRRGGNNQPQHFGDGTRLSIL.

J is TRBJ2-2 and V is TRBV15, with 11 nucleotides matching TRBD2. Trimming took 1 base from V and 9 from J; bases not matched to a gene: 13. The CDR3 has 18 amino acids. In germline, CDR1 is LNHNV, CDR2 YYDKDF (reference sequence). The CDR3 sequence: CATSRGVGLAGSTRELFF. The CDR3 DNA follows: TGTGCCACCAGCAGAGGGGTAGGACTAGCGGGTTCTACCAGGGAGCTGTTTTTT.

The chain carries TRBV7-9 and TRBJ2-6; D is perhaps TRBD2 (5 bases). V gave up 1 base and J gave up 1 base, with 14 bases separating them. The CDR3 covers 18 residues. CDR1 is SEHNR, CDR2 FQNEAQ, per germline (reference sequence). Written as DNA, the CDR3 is TGTGCCAGCAGCTTAGGGCGGGTCACCTTTTCTGGGGCCAACGTCCTGACTTTC. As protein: CASSLGRVTFSGANVLTF.

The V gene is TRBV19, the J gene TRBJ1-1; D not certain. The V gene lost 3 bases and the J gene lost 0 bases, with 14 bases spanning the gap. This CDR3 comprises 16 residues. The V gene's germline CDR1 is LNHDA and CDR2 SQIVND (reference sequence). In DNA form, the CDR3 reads TGTGCCAGTAGTATCTTGAACAAACCCGTGAACACTGAAGCTTTCTTT. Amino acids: CASSILNKPVNTEAFF.

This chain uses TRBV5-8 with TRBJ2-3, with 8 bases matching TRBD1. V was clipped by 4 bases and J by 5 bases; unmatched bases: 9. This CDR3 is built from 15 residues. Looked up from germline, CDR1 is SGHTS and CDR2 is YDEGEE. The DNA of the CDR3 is TGTGCCAGCAGCCTGAACCAGGGGGCCGTAGATACGCAGTATTTT. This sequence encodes CASSLNQGAVDTQYF.

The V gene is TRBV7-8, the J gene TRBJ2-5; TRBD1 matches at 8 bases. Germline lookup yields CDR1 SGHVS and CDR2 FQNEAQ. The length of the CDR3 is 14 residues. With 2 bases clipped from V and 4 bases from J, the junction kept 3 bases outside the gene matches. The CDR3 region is CASSLRQGRETQYF. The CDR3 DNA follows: TGTGCCAGCAGCTTACGACAGGGGAGAGAGACCCAGTACTTC.